This TCR beta chain was identified during a study of cytomegalovirus exposure and HLA in healthy donors. 13 Jbeta primers and 60 Vbeta primers were used for the PCR. In the original processing: Counted up in a later analysis, unique TCR beta chains came to about 80 million, with around 12 million shared. Here immunoSEQ multiplex PCR was the method, and the copy in TCRdb shows in-frame clones only, minus some. V and J calls and clone size are given by that table; D and trimming were obtained from the DNA. The sample contains approximately 130,000 clones, approximately 80% of which appear only once. Note on this clone: Its antigen is undetermined.

Study-level points and caveats: With high specificity and sensitivity, the classifier reportedly diagnosed cytomegalovirus status.

The V and J ends lost 7 bases and 5 bases respectively, with 20 bases between them. Germline V gene lookup returns CDR1 LNHDA and CDR2 SQIVND (reference sequence). This CDR3 region has 15 residues. The chain employs TRBV19 and TRBJ1-2, with D unclear. This receptor was obtained from a man aged 45-65 years in good health and CMV-seronegative. Sequencing used PBMCs. The CDR3 spells CASTPTPSGVYGYTF. The CDR3 DNA is TGTGCCAGTACCCCCACCCCCTCCGGGGTATATGGCTACACCTTC.